This T cell receptor beta chain was sequenced in a study of T cells in localized non-small cell lung cancer. The assay was immunoSEQ multiplex PCR, and TCRdb's table has in-frame clones only and misses some. Here the sample spans tens of thousands of clones, around 87% being singletons. V was shortened by 8 bases and J by 0 bases, with 8 bases between the two germline ends. Germline loops: CDR1 LNHDA, CDR2 SQIVND (reference sequence). There are 13 residues in the CDR3. This specimen consisted of PBMCs, obtained before any cancer treatment. The sequence was obtained from a man between 35 and 75 years old with stage II lung adenocarcinoma. The chain uses TRBV19 and TRBJ1-5; unclear D gene. CDR3 nucleotides: TGTGCCAGTCGAGTATATAGCAATCAGCCCCAGCATTTT. Translating it yields CASRVYSNQPQHF.